This T cell receptor (beta chain) was identified during a study of T-cell reconstitution after alpha-beta-depleted transplantation in children. Library preparation (for TCRbeta) was performed with unique molecular identifiers. TCRdb re-derived calls from the PCR reads in MiXCR, one entry per CDR3 protein. Of about a million distinct CDR3 sequences detected, roughly 29% appear once; the ten largest clones hold under 30%. General study findings and limits: It was newly produced T cells that mostly accounted for T-cell counts and diversity one year after transplant. Recipient T cells and thymic progenitors that survived were the source of the high TCRbeta diversity seen at day 60 in some patients. About two months after transplant, alpha-beta T cells reportedly came from several hundred expanded graft clones.

V gave up 2 bases and J gave up 9 bases, with 11 bases separating them. Per the germline V gene, CDR1 is MDHEN and CDR2 is SYDVKM. The CDR3 is 13 residues long. As for this clonotype: What it recognizes is unknown.

The material was PBMCs, mostly from graft donor cells, obtained 360 days after TCRalphabeta/CD19-depleted stem cell transplant. The rearrangement joins TRBV28 to TRBJ2-1; TRBD1 or TRBD2 may be the D gene (6 bases each). This TCR derives from a boy under three years old who had a stem cell transplant for SCID, so the T cells may come from the graft donor. This chain's CDR3 is CASSLPGEAEQFF. The CDR3 DNA reads TGTGCCAGCAGTTTACCAGGGGAGGCTGAGCAGTTCTTC. The entire variable domain, with the rest obtained from reference TRBV28 and TRBJ2-1, is as follows: DVKVTQSSRYLVKRTGEKVFLECVQDMDHENMFWYRQDPGLGLRLIYFSYDVKMKEKGDIPEGYSVSREKKERFSLILESASTNQTSMYLCASSLPGEAEQFFGPGTRLTVL.